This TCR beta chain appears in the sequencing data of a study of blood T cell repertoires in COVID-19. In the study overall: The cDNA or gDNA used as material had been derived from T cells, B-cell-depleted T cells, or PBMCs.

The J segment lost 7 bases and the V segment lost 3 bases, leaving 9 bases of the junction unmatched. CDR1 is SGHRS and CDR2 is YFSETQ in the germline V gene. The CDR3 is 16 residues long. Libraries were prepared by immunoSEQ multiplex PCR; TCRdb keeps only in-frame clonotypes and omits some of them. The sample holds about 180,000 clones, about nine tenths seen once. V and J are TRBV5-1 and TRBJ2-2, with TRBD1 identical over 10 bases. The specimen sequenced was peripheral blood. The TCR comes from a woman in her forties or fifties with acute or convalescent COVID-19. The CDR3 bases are TGCGCCAGCAGCTCCCCGGGACAGGGGACGGGCGGGGAGCTGTTTTTT. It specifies CASSSPGQGTGGELFF.